This TCR beta chain was recovered during a study of shared clonotypes between healthy human individuals. About the research overall: Every donor yielded three CD4 naive, three CD4 memory, two CD8 naive and one CD8 memory plate.

It was at deep level that the assay was run. Assay: immunoSEQ multiplex PCR; the TCRdb copy retains only in-frame clones and omits some. In the table there are about 980,000 clones, approximately 80% of which are singletons. CDR3 size: 17 residues. Trimming took off 4 bases at V and 4 bases at J, with 18 bases between the two ends. Germline V gene data show CDR1 as SGDLS and CDR2 as YYNGEE. This clone was observed a few times. Its antigen remains unidentified. The study, taken as a whole, reports: In the sorted subsets, rarefaction showed sequencing was incomplete despite large depth. Investigators expected sequencing depth to affect clonotype sharing among donors.

Source material: memory CD4+ T cells sorted from blood. Subset specified: CD45RA-negative fraction. This TCR was sampled from a young man in good health. The chain joins TRBV9 to TRBJ2-6; TRBD1 is a possible D gene (5 bases). The CDR3 nucleotides are TGTGCCAGCAGCCAACTACTGGGGCCCTCCGGGGCCAACGTCCTGACTTTC. This encodes CASSQLLGPSGANVLTF.